This paragraph covers one T cell receptor (beta chain) sequence. Isolated RNA was reverse transcribed in full, so expressed TCRB transcripts were sequenced. The table came from immunoSEQ multiplex PCR; TCRdb's copy has only in-frame clones and leaves some out. The repertoire holds 350,000 to 450,000 clones, with roughly 15% as singletons. A single heparinised blood sample, averaging about 120 mL, was obtained per donor. Isolation of CD4+ naive, central memory, regulatory and stem cell-like memory cells was achieved by sorting via CD45RO/CCR7/CD25/CD127/CD95/CD27. The length of the CDR3 is 15 residues. CDR1 is SGHAT, CDR2 FQNNGV, per germline. Trimming pared 5 bases from V and 2 bases from J, leaving 15 bases between. This sample was taken from a study of beta chain features in type 1 diabetes.

The source material was naive CD4+ T cells from blood. The chain joins TRBV11-2 to TRBJ1-1; D gene unclear. The sequence was collected from a woman younger than 30 in good health. The CDR3 spells CASSQLGGLNTEAFF. The CDR3 region has the DNA TGTGCCAGCAGCCAATTAGGCGGGCTTAACACTGAAGCTTTCTTT.